This TCR beta chain was observed in a study of T-cell memory formation after mild COVID-19. The CDR3 is made up of 15 amino acids. The germline gives CDR1 MNHEY, CDR2 SVGAGI. The junction had 5 bases not matched to a gene; V was cut back by 5 bases and J by 2 bases. TCRdb ran MiXCR on the 5' RACE reads and lists one entry per CDR3 protein. The sample includes some 150,000 distinct CDR3 sequences, 11% to 15% of them seen just once. The clonotype was recovered from an adult woman who had mild COVID-19 (a few samples of this study predate the infection). Cell type and time point are not known. This chain connects TRBV6-5 to TRBJ2-7, with TRBD2 matching 11 bases. Sequencing input: PBMCs or a T cell subset sorted from them (not recorded which). The CDR3: CASSPTSGATYEQYF. In nucleotides, the CDR3 is TGTGCCAGCAGTCCGACTAGCGGGGCTACCTACGAGCAGTACTTC.